A selection of T cell receptor beta chains follows, all from one sample in a study of a mutant IDH1 vaccine in newly diagnosed glioma. Clones were sequenced by immunoSEQ multiplex PCR, and TCRdb holds only the in-frame ones, with some missing. Among approximately 44,000 clones, 60% to 85% were seen once, and the ten largest hold approximately 12%. No cognate antigen is known for these TCRs. Source: PBMCs, taken from a glioma patient whose treatment included an IDH1 peptide vaccine. These receptors were taken from a man between 35 and 55 years old with glioma. Each CDR3 is given with its conserved first and last residue. A D gene is named only where the DNA matches it firmly. Clone size is shown for a subset of rows, as once, few, many or a class of expanded clone.

D: .
size: .
J: TRBJ2-5
V: TRBV11-3
DNA: TGTGCCAGCAGCTCCAAAGGGACCCAGTACTTC
CDR3: CASSSKGTQYF

D: .
size: .
J: TRBJ1-1
V: TRBV4-1
DNA: TGCGCCAGCAGCCACATGGGGCTAGGGAACACTGAAGCTTTCTTT
CDR3: CASSHMGLGNTEAFF

D: .
size: .
J: TRBJ1-5
V: TRBV4-1
DNA: TGCGCCAGCAGCCAAAAAGCGGGTCACCCATGGGATCAGCCCCAGCATTTT
CDR3: CASSQKAGHPWDQPQHF

D: .
size: .
J: TRBJ1-2
V: TRBV6-5
DNA: TGTGCCAGCAGTTACTCGACCAGCTACTATGGCTACACCTTC
CDR3: CASSYSTSYYGYTF

D: TRBD2
size: .
J: TRBJ2-7
V: TRBV7-2
DNA: TGTGCCAGCAGCTTGGTGCTAGCGGGAGGTGAAGGCGAGCAGTACTTC
CDR3: CASSLVLAGGEGEQYF

D: TRBD2
size: .
J: TRBJ2-1
V: TRBV7-2
DNA: TGTGCCAGCAGCCCCAGGACTAGCGGGAGGGATGAGCAGTTCTTC
CDR3: CASSPRTSGRDEQFF

D: TRBD1
size: .
J: TRBJ2-5
V: TRBV2
DNA: TGTGCCAGCAGTCAGGGGGCGCGAGAGACCCAGTACTTC
CDR3: CASSQGARETQYF

D: TRBD2
size: once
J: TRBJ2-1
V: TRBV7-9
DNA: TGTGCCAGCAGCGGTGAACCGGGACTAGCGGGAGGCTGGCAGTTCTTC
CDR3: CASSGEPGLAGGWQFF

D: .
size: many
J: TRBJ1-3
V: TRBV30
DNA: TGTGCCTGGAGTCGCCTCGGAGCCTCTGGAAACACCATATATTTT
CDR3: CAWSRLGASGNTIYF

D: TRBD2
size: .
J: TRBJ2-1
V: TRBV29-1
DNA: TGCAGCGTTGAAGCCAGCGGGGATGAGCAGTTCTTC
CDR3: CSVEASGDEQFF

D: TRBD2
size: .
J: TRBJ2-1
V: TRBV16
DNA: TGTGCCAGCAGCCCCGGGACTAGCGGGAGGAAGTTCTTC
CDR3: CASSPGTSGRKFF

D: TRBD2
size: .
J: TRBJ2-3
V: TRBV7-2
DNA: TGTGCCAGCAGCTTAGCGCTAGCGGGCTCAGATACGCAGTATTTT
CDR3: CASSLALAGSDTQYF

D: .
size: .
J: TRBJ2-3
V: TRBV14
DNA: TGTGCCAGCAGCCCCCTCGGGAGTACAGATACGCAGTATTTT
CDR3: CASSPLGSTDTQYF

D: .
size: .
J: TRBJ1-5
V: TRBV19
DNA: TGTGCCAGTAGTATTAGCTCCTATAGCAATCAGCCCCAGCATTTT
CDR3: CASSISSYSNQPQHF

D: .
size: .
J: TRBJ1-4
V: TRBV4-3
DNA: TGCGCCAGCAGCCAAGATGCCAGGGCTAATGAAAAACTGTTTTTT
CDR3: CASSQDARANEKLFF